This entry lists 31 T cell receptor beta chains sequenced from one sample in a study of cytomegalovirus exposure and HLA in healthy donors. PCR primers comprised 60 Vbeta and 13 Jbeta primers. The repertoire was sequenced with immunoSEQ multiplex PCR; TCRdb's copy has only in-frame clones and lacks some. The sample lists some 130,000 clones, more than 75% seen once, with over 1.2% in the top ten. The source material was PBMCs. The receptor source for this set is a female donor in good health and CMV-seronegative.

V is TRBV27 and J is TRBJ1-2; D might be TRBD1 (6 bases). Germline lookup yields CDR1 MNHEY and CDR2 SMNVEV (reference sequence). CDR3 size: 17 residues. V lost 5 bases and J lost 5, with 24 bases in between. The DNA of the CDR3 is TGTGCCAGCAGTCCCCTTAGTTCGGACAGTCTAACTTATGGCTACACCTTC. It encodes CASSPLSSDSLTYGYTF.

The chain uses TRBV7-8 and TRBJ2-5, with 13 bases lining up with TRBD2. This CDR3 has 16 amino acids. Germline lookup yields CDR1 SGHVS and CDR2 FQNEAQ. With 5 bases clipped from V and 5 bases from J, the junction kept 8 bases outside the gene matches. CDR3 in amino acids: CASSPLTSGRGETQYF. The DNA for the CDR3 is TGTGCCAGCAGCCCCCTAACTAGCGGGAGGGGCGAGACCCAGTACTTC.

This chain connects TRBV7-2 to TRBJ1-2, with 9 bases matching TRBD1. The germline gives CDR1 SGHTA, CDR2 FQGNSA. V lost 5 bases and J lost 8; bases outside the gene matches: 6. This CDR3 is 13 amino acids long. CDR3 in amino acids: CASSDGQGTGYTF. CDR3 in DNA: TGTGCCAGCAGCGACGGACAGGGGACCGGCTACACCTTC.

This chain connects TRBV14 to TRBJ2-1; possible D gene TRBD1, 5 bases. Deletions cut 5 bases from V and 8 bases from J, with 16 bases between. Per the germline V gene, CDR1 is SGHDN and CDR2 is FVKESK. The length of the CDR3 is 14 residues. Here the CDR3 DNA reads TGTGCCAGCAGCAGGGCTAGGGGTGAGGATGAGCAGTTCTTC. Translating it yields CASSRARGEDEQFF.

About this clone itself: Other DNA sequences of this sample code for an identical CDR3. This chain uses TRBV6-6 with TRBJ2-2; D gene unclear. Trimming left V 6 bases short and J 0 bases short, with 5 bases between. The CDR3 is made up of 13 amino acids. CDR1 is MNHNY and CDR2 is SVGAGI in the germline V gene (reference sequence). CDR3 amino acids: CASRSSNTGELFF. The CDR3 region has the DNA TGTGCCAGCAGGTCCTCGAACACCGGGGAGCTGTTTTTT.

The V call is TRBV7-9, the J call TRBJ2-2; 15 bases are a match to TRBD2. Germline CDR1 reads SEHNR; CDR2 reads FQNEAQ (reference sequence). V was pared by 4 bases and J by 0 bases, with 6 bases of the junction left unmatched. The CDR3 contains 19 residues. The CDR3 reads CASSSGTSGRPANTGELFF. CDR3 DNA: TGTGCCAGCAGCTCCGGGACTAGCGGGAGGCCCGCGAACACCGGGGAGCTGTTTTTT.

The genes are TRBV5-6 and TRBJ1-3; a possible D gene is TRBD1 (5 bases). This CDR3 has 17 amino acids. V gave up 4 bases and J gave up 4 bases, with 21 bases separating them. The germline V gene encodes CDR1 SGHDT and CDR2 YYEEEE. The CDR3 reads CASSTSFPRVSGNTIYF. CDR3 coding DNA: TGTGCCAGCAGCACCTCCTTCCCCAGGGTGTCCGGAAACACCATATATTTT. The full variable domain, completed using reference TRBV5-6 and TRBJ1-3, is DAGVTQSPTHLIKTRGQQVTLRCSPKSGHDTVSWYQQALGQGPQFIFQYYEEEERQRGNFPDRFSGHQFPNYSSELNVNALLLGDSALYLCASSTSFPRVSGNTIYFGEGSWLTVV.

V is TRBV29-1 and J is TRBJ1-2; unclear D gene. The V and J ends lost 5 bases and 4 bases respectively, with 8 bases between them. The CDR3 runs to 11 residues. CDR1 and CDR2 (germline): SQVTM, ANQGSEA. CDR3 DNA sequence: TGCAGCGTTCGTAACTCCTATGGCTACACCTTC. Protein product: CSVRNSYGYTF.

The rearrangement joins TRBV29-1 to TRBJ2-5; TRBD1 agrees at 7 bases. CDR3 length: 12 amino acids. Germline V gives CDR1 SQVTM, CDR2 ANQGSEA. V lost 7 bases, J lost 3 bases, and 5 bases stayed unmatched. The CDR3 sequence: CSGYGTEETQYF. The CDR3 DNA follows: TGCAGCGGATACGGGACAGAAGAGACCCAGTACTTC.

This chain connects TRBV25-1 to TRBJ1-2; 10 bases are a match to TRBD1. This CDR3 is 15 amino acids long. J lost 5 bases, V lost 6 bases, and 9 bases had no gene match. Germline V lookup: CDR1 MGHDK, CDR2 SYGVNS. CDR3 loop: CASRDSRTGGYGYTF. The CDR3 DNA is TGTGCCAGCAGGGACTCTCGGACAGGGGGATATGGCTACACCTTC.

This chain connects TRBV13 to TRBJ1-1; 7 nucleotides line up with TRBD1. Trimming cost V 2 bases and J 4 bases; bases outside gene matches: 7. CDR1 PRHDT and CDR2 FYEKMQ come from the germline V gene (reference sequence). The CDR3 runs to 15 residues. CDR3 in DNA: TGTGCCAGCAGCTTAAGCCCGGGGACAGCCACTGAAGCTTTCTTT. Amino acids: CASSLSPGTATEAFF.

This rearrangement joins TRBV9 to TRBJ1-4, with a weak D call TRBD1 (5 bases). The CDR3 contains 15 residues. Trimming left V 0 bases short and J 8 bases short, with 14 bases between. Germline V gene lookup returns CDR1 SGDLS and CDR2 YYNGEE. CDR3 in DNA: TGTGCCAGCAGCGTAGGGGGGGGAATAGGGGAAAAACTGTTTTTT. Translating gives CASSVGGGIGEKLFF. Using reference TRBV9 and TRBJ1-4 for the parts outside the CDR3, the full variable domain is DSGVTQTPKHLITATGQRVTLRCSPRSGDLSVYWYQQSLDQGLQFLIQYYNGEERAKGNILERFSAQQFPDLHSELNLSSLELGDSALYFCASSVGGGIGEKLFFGSGTQLSVL.

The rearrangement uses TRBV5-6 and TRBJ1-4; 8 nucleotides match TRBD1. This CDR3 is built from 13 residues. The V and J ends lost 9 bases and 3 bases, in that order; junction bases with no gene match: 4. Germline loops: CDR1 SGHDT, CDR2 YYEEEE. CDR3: CATAGGPNEKLFF. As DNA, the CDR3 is TGTGCCACCGCAGGGGGCCCTAATGAAAAACTGTTTTTT.

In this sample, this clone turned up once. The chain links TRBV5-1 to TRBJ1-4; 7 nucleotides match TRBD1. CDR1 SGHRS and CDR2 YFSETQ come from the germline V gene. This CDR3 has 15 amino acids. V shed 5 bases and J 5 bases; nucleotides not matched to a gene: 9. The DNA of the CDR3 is TGCGCCAGCAGTCCCGGACAGGTGGAGAATGAAAAACTGTTTTTT. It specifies CASSPGQVENEKLFF.

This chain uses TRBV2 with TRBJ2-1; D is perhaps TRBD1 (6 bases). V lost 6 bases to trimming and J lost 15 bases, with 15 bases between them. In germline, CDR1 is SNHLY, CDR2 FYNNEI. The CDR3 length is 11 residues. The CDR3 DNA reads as TGTGCCAGCAGGGAACAGGGATCTCTGTTCTTC. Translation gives CASREQGSLFF.

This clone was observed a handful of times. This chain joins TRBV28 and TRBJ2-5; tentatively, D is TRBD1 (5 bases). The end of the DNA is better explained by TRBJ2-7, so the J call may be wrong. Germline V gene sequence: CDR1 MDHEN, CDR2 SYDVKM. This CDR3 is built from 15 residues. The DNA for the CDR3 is TGTGCCAGCAGTACGAACGACAGACCCTCCTACGAGCAGTACTTC. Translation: CASSTNDRPSYEQYF.

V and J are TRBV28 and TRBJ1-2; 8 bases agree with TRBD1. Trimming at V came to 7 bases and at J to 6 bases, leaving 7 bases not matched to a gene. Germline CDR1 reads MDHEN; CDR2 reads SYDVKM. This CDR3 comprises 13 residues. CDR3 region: CASIYRGSNGYTF. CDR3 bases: TGTGCCAGCATTTACAGGGGGTCGAATGGCTACACCTTC.

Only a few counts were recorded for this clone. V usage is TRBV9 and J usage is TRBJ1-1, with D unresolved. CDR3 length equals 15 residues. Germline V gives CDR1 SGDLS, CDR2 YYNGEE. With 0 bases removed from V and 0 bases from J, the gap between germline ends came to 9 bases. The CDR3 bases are TGTGCCAGCAGCGTAGGAGGAGCAGTGAACACTGAAGCTTTCTTT. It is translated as CASSVGGAVNTEAFF.

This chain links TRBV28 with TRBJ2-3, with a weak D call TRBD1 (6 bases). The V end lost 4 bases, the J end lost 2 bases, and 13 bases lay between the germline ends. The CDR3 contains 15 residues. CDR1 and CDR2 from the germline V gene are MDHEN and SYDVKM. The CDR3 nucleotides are TGTGCCAGCAGTTCTCCAACAGGGCCCACAGATACGCAGTATTTT. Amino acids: CASSSPTGPTDTQYF.

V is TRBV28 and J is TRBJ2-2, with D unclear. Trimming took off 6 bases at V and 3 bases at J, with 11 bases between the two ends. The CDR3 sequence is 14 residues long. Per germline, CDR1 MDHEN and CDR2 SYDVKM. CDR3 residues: CASSSGSYTGELFF. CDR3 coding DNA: TGTGCCAGCAGCTCCGGGTCCTACACCGGGGAGCTGTTTTTT.

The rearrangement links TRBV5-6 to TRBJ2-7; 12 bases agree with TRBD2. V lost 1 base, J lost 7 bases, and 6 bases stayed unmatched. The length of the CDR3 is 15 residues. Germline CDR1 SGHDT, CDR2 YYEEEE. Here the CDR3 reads CASSLLAGGPWEQYF. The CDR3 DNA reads TGTGCCAGCAGCTTGCTAGCGGGAGGGCCGTGGGAGCAGTACTTC.

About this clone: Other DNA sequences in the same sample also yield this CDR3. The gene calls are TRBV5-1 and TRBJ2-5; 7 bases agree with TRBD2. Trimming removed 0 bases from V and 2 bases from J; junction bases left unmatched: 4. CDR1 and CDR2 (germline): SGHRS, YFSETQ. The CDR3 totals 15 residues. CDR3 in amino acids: CASSLGASGQETQYF. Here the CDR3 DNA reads TGCGCCAGCAGCTTGGGGGCTAGCGGACAAGAGACCCAGTACTTC.

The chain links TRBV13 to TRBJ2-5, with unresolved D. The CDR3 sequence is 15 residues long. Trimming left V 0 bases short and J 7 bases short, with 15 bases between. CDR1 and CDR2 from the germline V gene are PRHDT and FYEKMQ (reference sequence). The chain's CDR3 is CASSLGTSADGTQYF. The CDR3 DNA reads TGTGCCAGCAGCTTAGGCACAAGCGCGGATGGGACCCAGTACTTC. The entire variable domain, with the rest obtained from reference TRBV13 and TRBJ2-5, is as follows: AAGVIQSPRHLIKEKRETATLKCYPIPRHDTVYWYQQGPGQDPQFLISFYEKMQSDKGSIPDRFSAQQFSDYHSELNMSSLELGDSALYFCASSLGTSADGTQYFGPGTRLLVL.

CDR3 region: CASSIERTGGDYLEAFF. In DNA form, the CDR3 reads TGTGCCAGTAGTATAGAAAGGACAGGGGGCGACTATCTTGAAGCTTTCTTT. The chain has TRBV19 and TRBJ1-1, with 11 bases matching TRBD1. The CDR3 runs to 17 residues. Germline CDR1 LNHDA, CDR2 SQIVND (reference sequence). V lost 0 bases and J lost 7; bases outside the gene matches: 10.

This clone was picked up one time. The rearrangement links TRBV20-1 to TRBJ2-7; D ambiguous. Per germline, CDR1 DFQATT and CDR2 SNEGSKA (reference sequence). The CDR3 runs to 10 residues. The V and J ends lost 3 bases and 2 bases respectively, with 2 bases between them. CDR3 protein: CSASTYEQYF. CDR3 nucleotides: TGCAGTGCTAGCACCTACGAGCAGTACTTC.

This chain's CDR3 is CASCNRGPLAKNIQYF. CDR3 DNA: TGTGCCAGTTGTAACAGGGGTCCTTTAGCCAAAAACATTCAGTACTTC. The genes are TRBV19 and TRBJ2-4; 7 nucleotides match TRBD1. The CDR3 covers 16 residues. Germline lookup yields CDR1 LNHDA and CDR2 SQIVND (reference sequence). J was trimmed by 0 bases and V by 8 bases; bases with no gene match: 10.

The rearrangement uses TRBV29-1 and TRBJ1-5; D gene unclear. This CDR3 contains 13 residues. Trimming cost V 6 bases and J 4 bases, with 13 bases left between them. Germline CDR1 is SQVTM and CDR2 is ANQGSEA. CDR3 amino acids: CSVLGGHNQPQHF. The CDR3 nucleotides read TGCAGCGTATTGGGCGGGCATAATCAGCCCCAGCATTTT.

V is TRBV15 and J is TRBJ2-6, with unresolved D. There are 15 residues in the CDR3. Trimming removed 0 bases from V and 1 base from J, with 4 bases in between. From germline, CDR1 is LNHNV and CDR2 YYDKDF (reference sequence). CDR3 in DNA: TGTGCCACCAGCAGAGACCGTTCTGGGGCCAACGTCCTGACTTTC. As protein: CATSRDRSGANVLTF. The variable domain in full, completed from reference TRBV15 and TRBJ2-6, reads DAMVIQNPRYQVTQFGKPVTLSCSQTLNHNVMYWYQQKSSQAPKLLFHYYDKDFNNEADTPDNFQSRRPNTSFCFLDIRSPGLGDTAMYLCATSRDRSGANVLTFGAGSRLTVL.

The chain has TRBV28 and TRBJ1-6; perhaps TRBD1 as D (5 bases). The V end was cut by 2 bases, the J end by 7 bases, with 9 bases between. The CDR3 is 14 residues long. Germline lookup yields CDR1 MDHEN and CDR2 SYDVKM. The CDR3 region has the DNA TGTGCCAGCAGTTTACCAGGGCAAAATTCACCCCTCCACTTT. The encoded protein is CASSLPGQNSPLHF.

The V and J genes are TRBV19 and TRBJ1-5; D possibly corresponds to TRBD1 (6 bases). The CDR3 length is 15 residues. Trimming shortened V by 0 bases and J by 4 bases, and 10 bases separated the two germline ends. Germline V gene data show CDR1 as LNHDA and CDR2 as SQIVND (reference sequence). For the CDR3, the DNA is TGTGCCAGTAGTATAGACAGGGGATTAAATCAGCCCCAGCATTTT. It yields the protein CASSIDRGLNQPQHF.

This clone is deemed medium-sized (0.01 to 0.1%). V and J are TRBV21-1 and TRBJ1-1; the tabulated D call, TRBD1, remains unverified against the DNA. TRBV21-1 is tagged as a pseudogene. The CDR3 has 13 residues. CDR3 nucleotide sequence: TGTGCCAGCAGCAGAGACAGTTACACTGAAGCTTTCTTT. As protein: CASSRDSYTEAFF.